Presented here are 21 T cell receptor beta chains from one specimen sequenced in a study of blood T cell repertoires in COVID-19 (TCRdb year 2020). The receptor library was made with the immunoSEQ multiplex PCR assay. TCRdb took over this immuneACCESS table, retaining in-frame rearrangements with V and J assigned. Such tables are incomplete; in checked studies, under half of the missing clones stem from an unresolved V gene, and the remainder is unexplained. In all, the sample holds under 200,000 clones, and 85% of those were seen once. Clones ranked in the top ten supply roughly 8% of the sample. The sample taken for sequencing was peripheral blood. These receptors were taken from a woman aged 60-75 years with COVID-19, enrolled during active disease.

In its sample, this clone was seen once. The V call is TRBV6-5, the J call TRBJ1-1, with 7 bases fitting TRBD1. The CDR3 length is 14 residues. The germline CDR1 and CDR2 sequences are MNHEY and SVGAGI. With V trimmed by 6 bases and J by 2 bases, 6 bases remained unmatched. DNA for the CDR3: TGTGCCAGCAGGGGGACAGTCCGAAACACTGAAGCTTTCTTT. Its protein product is CASRGTVRNTEAFF.

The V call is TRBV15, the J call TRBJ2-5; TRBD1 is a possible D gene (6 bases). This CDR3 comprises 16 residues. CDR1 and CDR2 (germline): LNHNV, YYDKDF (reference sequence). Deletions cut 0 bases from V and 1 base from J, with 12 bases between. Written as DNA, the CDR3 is TGTGCCACCAGCAGAGACCCCGGGACACTCCAAGAGACCCAGTACTTC. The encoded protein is CATSRDPGTLQETQYF.

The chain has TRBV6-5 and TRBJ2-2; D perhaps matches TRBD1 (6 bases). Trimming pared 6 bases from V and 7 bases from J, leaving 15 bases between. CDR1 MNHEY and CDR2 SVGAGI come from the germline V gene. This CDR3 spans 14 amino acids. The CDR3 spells CASRLQGRGGELFF. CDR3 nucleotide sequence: TGTGCCAGCAGACTACAGGGAAGAGGCGGGGAGCTGTTTTTT.

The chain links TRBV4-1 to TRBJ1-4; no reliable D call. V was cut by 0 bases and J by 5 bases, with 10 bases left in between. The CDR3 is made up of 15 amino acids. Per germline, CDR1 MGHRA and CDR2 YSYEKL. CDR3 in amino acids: CASSQDEHVNEKLFF. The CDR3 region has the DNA TGCGCCAGCAGCCAAGATGAACACGTGAATGAAAAACTGTTTTTT.

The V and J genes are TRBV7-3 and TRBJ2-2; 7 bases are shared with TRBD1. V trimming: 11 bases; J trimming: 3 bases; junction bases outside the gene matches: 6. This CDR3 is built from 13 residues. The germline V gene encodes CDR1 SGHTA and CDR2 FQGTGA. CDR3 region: CASSTGYTGELFF. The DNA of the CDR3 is TGTGCCTCCTCGACAGGGTACACCGGGGAGCTGTTTTTT.

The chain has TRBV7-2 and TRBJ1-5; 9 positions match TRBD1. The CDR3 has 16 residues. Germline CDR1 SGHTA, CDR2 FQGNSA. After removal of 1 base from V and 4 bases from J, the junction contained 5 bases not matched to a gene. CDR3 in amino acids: CASSLGGTGWNQPQHF. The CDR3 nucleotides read TGTGCCAGCAGCTTAGGAGGGACAGGGTGGAATCAGCCCCAGCATTTT.

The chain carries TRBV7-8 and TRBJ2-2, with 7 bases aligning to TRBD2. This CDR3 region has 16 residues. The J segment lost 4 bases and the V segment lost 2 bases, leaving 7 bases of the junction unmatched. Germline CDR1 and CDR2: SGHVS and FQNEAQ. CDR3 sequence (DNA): TGTGCCAGCAGCTTAATGGGAAGCGGGGCCACCGGGGAGCTGTTTTTT. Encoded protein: CASSLMGSGATGELFF. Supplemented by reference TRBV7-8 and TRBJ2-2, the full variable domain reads GAGVSQSPRYKVAKRGQDVALRCDPISGHVSLFWYQQALGQGPEFLTYFQNEAQLDKSGLPSDRFFAERPEGSVSTLKIQRTQQEDSAVYLCASSLMGSGATGELFFGEGSRLTVL.

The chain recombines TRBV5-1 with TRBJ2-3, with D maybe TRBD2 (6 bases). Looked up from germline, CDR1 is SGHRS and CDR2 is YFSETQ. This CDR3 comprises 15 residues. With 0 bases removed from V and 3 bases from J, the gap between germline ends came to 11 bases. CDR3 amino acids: CASSLAAGSTDTQYF. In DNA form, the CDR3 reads TGCGCCAGCAGCTTGGCCGCCGGGAGTACAGATACGCAGTATTTT.

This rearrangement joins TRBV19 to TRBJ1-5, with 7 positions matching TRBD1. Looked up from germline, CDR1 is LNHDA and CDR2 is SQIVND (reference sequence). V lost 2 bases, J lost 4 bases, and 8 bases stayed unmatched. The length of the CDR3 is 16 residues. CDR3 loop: CASSINPGGRNQPQHF. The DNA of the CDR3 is TGTGCCAGTAGTATAAATCCAGGGGGTAGGAATCAGCCCCAGCATTTT.

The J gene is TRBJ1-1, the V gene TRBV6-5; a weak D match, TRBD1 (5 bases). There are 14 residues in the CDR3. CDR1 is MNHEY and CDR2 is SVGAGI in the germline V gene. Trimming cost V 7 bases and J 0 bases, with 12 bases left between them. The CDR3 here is CASIRASMNTEAFF. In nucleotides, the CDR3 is TGTGCCAGCATCAGGGCTTCTATGAACACTGAAGCTTTCTTT.

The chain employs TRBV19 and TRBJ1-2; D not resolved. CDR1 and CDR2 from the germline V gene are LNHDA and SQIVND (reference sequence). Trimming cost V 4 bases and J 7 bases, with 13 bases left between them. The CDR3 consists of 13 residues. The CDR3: CASSTNLRSGYTF. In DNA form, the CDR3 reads TGTGCCAGTAGTACGAACCTCCGGAGTGGCTACACCTTC.

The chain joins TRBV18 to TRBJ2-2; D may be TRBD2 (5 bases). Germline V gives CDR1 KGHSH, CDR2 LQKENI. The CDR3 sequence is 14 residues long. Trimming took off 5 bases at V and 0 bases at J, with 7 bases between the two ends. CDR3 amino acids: CASSSGTNTGELFF. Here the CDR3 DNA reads TGTGCCAGCTCATCCGGGACGAACACCGGGGAGCTGTTTTTT.

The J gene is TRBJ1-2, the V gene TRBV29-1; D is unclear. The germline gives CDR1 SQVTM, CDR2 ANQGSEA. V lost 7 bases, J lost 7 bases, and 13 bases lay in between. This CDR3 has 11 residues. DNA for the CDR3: TGCAGCGCAGAGAGGATGAGTGGCTACACCTTC. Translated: CSAERMSGYTF.

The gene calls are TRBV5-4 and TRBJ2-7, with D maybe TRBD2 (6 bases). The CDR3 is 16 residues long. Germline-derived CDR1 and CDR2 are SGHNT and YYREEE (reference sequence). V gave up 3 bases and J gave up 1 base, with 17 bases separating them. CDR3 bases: TGTGCCAGCAGCTCAATCCGGGACTTAATATCCTACGAGCAGTACGTC. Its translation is CASSSIRDLISYEQYV.

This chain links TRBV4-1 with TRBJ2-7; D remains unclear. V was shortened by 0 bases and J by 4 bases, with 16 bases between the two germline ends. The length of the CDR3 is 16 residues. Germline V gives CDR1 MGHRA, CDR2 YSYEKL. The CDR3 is CASSQDPAAPRYEQYF. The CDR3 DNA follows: TGCGCCAGCAGCCAAGATCCGGCGGCCCCCCGATACGAGCAGTACTTC.

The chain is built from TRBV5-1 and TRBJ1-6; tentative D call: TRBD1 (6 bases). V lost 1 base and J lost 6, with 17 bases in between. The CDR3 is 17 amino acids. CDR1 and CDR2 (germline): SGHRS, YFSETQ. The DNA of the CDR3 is TGCGCCAGCAGCTTGCAGGGCCCCGGGGGGCCTAATTCACCCCTCCACTTT. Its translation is CASSLQGPGGPNSPLHF.

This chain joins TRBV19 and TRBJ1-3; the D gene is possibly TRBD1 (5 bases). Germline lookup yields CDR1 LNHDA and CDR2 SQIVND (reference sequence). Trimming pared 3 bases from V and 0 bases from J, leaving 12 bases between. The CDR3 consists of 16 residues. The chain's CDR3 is CASSIGGFDSGNTIYF. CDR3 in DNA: TGTGCCAGTAGTATCGGGGGATTCGACTCTGGAAACACCATATATTTT.

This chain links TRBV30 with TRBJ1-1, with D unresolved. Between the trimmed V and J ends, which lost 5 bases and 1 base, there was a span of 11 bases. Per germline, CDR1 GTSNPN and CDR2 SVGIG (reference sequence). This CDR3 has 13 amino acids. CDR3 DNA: TGTGCCTGGGCAAGTACAGAGAACACTGAAGCTTTCTTT. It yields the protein CAWASTENTEAFF.

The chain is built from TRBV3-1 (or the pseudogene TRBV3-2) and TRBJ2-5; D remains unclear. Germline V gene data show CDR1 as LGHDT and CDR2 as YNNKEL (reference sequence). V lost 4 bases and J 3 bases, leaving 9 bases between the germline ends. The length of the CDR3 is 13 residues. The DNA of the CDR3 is TGTGCCAGCAGCCCGACTTATAAAGAGACCCAGTACTTC. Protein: CASSPTYKETQYF.

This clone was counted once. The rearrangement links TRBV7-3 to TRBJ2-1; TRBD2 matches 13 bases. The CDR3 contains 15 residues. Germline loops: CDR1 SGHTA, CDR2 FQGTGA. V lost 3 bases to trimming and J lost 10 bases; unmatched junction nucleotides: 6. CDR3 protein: CASSFTSGRAVEQFF. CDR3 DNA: TGTGCCAGCAGCTTCACTAGCGGGAGGGCCGTGGAGCAGTTCTTC.

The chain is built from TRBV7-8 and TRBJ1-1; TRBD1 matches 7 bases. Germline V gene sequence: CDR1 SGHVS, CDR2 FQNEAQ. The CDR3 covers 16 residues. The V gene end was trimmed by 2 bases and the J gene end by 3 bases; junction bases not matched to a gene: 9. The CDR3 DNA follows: TGTGCCAGCAGCTTATACAGGGGTAACTCGGACACTGAAGCTTTCTTT. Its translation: CASSLYRGNSDTEAFF.